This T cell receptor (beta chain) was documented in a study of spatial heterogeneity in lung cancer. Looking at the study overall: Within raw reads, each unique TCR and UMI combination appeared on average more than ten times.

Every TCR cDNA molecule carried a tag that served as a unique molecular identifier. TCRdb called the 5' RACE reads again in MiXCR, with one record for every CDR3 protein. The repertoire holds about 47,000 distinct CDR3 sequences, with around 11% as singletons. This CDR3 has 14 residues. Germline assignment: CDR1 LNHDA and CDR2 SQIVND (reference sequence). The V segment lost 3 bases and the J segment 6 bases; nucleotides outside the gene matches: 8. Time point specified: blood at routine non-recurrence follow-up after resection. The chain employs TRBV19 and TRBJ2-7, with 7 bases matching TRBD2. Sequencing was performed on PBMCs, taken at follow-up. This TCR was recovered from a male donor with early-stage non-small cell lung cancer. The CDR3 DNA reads TGTGCCAGTAGTATTACGGCGGGAGTCCTCGAGCAGTACTTC. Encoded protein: CASSITAGVLEQYF.